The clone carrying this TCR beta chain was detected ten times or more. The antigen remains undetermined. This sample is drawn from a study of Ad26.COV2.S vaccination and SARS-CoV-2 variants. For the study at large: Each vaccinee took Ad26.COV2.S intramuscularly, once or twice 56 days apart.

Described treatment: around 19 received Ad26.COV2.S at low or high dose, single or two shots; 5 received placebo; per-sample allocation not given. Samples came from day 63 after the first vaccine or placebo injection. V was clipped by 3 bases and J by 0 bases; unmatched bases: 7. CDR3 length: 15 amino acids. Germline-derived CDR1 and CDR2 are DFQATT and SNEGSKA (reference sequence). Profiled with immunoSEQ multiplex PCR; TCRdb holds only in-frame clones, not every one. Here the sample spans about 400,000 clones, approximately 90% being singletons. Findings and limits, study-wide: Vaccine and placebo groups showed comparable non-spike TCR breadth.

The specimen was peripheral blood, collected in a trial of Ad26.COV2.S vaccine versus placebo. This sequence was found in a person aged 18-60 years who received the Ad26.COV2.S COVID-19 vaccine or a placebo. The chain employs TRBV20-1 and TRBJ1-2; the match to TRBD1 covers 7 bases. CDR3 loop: CSASEDRLANYGYTF. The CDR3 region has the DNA TGCAGTGCTAGTGAGGACAGGCTAGCTAACTATGGCTACACCTTC.